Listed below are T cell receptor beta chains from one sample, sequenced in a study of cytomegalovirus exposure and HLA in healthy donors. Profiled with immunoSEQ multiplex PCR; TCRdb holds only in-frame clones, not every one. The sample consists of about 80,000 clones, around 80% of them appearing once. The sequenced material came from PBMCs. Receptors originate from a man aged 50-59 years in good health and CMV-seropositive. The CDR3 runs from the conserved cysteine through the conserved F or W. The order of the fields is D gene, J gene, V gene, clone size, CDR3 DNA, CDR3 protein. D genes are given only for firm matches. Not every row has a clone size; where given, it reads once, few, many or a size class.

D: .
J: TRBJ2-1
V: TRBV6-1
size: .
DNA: TGTGCCAGCACCCACCCCGAGACACCCTACAATGAGCAGTTCTTC
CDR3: CASTHPETPYNEQFF

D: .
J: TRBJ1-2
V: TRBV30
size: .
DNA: TGTGCCTGGAGTCTGGGAGGGGGCTACACCTTC
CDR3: CAWSLGGGYTF

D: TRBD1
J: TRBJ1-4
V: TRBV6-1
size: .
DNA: TGTGCCAGCAGTCGAAACAGGGGTGCTAATGAAAAACTGTTTTTT
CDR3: CASSRNRGANEKLFF

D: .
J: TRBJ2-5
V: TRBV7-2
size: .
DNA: TGTGCCAGCAGCTTAGAATATGGGAGAGGAAATGAAGAGACCCAGTACTTC
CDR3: CASSLEYGRGNEETQYF

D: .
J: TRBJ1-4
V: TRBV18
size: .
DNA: TGTGCCAGCTCACCTGAGGGAGCGACTAATGAAAAACTGTTTTTT
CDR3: CASSPEGATNEKLFF

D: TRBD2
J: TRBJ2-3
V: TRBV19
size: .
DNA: TGTGCCAGTAGTAAAGCGGGAGAGGCAGATACGCAGTATTTT
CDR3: CASSKAGEADTQYF

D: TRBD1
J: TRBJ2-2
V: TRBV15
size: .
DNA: TGTGCCACCAGCAGGGACAGGAGCTCGAACACCGGGGAGCTGTTTTTT
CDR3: CATSRDRSSNTGELFF

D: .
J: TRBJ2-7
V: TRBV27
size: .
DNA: TGTGCCAGCTCAAAAGGGGTAATCTCCTACGAGCAGTACTTC
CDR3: CASSKGVISYEQYF

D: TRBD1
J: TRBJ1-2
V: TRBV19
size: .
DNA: TGTGCCAGTAGGGACAGGGGAGCTAACTATGGCTACACCTTC
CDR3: CASRDRGANYGYTF

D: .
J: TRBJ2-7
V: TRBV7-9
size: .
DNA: TGTGCCAGCAGCTTAGATGGCAGCAGGGGTACCTACGAGCAGTACTTC
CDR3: CASSLDGSRGTYEQYF

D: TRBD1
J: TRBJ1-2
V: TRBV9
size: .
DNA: TGTGCCAGCAGCGTAGGGGGACAGGGGGAGACCTATGGCTACACCTTC
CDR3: CASSVGGQGETYGYTF

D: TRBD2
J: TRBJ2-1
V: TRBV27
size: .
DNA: TGTGCCAGCAGTTTGGCTAGCGGGAGGAGGAATGAGCAGTTCTTC
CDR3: CASSLASGRRNEQFF

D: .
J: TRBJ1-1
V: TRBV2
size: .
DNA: TGTGCCAGCAGTGGTGGGGGGGGGACTGAAGCTTTCTTT
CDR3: CASSGGGGTEAFF

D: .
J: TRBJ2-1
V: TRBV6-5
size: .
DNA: TGTGCCAGCAGTTACTCGATATACAGCAATGAGCAGTTCTTC
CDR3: CASSYSIYSNEQFF

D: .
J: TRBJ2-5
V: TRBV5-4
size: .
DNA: TGTGCCACTGCGGGTCCGACTTACCAAGAGACCCAGTACTTC
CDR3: CATAGPTYQETQYF

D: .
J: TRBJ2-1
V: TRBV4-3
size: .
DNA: TGCGCCAGCAGCCAAGAACGCCGAGGCGATGAGCAGTTCTTC
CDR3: CASSQERRGDEQFF

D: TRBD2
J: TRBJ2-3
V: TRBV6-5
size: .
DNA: TGTGCCAGCAGAAGAGCGGGAGTCGGGGCAGATACGCAGTATTTT
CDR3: CASRRAGVGADTQYF

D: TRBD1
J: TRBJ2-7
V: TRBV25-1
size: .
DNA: TGTGCCAGCAGTGAACTCAGGGGGATGGACGAGCAGTACTTC
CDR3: CASSELRGMDEQYF

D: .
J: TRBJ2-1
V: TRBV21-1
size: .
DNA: TGTGCCAGCAGCAATTGCGGCGGGACGAATGAGCAGTTCTTC
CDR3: CASSNCGGTNEQFF

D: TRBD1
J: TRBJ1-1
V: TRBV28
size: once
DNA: TGTGCCAGCAAACAGGGGGACACTGAAGCTTTCTTT
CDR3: CASKQGDTEAFF

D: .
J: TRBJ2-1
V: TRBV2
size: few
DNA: TGTGCCAGCAGCCCCTCGGACAGCTCCTACAATGAGCAGTTCTTC
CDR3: CASSPSDSSYNEQFF

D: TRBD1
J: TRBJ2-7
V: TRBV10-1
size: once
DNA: TGCGCCAGCATCCCAGGGGGACCCTCCTACGAGCAGTACTTC
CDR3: CASIPGGPSYEQYF

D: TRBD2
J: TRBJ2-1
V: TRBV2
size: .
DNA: TGTGCCAGCAGTGGGGCCTCTAGCGGGAGAATCCTTATCAATGAGCAGTTCTTC
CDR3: CASSGASSGRILINEQFF

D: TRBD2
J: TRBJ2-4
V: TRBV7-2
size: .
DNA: TGTGCCAGCAGCTTAGACGGTGCTAGCGGGAATTTTGCCAAAAACAGTCAGTACTTC
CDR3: CASSLDGASGNFAKNSQYF

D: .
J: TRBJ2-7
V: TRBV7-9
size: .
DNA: TGTTCCAGCAGCTTAGTCCCGGGGGACGAGCAGTACTTC
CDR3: CSSSLVPGDEQYF

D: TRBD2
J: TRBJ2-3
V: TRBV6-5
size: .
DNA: TGTGCCAGCAGTTACTCGATAGCGGGTAGGGATACGCAGTATTTT
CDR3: CASSYSIAGRDTQYF

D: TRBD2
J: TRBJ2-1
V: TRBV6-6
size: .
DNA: TGTGCCAGCACCAACGCCGCTAGCGGGGCTTATGGCGAGCAGTTCTTC
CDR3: CASTNAASGAYGEQFF

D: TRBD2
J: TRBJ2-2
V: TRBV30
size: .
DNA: TGTGCCTGGAGTGGACTAGCGGGAGAGGACACCGGGGAGCTGTTTTTT
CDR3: CAWSGLAGEDTGELFF

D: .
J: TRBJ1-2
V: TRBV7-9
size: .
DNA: TGTTCCAGCAGCTCAGTTCGCGAGACAAGCTATGGCTACACCTTC
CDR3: CSSSSVRETSYGYTF

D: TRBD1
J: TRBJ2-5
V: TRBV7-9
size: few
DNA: TGTGCCAGCAGCAGGACAGGGGAAGAGACCCAGTACTTC
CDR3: CASSRTGEETQYF

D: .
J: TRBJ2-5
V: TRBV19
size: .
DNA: TGTGCCTGTAGACAGTCCACACAAGAGACCCAGTACTTC
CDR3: CACRQSTQETQYF

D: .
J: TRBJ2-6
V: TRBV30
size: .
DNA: TGTGCCTGGAGTGTACGGGGGGCCAACGGCCTGACTTTC
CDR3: CAWSVRGANGLTF

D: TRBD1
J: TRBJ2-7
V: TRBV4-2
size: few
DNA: TGTGCCAGCAGTAGGACAGGGGGTGTCTACGAGCAGTACTTC
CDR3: CASSRTGGVYEQYF

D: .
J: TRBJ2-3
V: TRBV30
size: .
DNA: TGTGCCTGGGCTAGTAGCACAGATACGCAGTATTTT
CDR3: CAWASSTDTQYF

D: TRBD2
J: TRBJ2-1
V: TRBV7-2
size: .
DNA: TGTGCCAGCAGCTTAGTTGGCGGGAGGGCCGGAAATGAGCAGTTCTTC
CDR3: CASSLVGGRAGNEQFF

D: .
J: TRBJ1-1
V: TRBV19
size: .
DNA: TGTGCCAGTATCTCACTGGGGGGCACTGAAGCTTTCTTT
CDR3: CASISLGGTEAFF

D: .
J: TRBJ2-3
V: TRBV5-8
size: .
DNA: TGTGCCAGCAGGGTCAGGGGTACGGCGACGCAGTATTTT
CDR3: CASRVRGTATQYF

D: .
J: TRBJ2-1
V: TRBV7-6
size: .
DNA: TGTGCCAGCAGCTTAGACTACAACAATGAGCAGTTCTTC
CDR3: CASSLDYNNEQFF

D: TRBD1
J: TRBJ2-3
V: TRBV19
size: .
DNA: TGTGCCAGTAGTATAGTAAGGGGGACAGCCACAGATACGCAGTATTTT
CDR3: CASSIVRGTATDTQYF

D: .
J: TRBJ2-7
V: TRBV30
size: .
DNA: TGTGCCTGGAGTTCCCTAGGGCGGGGACCCACCTACTACGAGCAGTACTTC
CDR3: CAWSSLGRGPTYYEQYF

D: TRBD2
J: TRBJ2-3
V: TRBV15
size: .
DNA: TGTGCCACCAGCAAGCGGGAATTTAGCACAGATACGCAGTATTTT
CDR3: CATSKREFSTDTQYF

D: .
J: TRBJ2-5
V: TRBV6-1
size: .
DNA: TGTGCCAGCAGCTTCTACACAGTGCAAGAGACCCAGTACTTC
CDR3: CASSFYTVQETQYF

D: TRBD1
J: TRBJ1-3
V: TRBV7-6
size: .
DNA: TGTGCCAGCAGCCCCACCGGGACAGCATCTTTCTCTGGAAACACCATATATTTT
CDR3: CASSPTGTASFSGNTIYF

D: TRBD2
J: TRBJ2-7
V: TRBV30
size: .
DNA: TGTGCCTGGAAAACGGGACTAGCAAATTCCTACGAGCAGTACTTC
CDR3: CAWKTGLANSYEQYF

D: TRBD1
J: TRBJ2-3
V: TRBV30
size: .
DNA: TGTGCCTGGACGCGGGACAGGCTCACAGATACGCAGTATTTT
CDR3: CAWTRDRLTDTQYF

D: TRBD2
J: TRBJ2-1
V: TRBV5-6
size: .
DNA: TGTGCCAGCACCCTCGGGGGGACGAGATACAATGAGCAGTTCTTC
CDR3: CASTLGGTRYNEQFF

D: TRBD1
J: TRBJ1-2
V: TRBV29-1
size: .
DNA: TGCAGCGTTGGACAGGCGGGGCAGGGGGTATCTAACTATGGCTACACCTTC
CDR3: CSVGQAGQGVSNYGYTF

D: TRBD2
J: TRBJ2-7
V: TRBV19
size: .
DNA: TGTGCCAGTAGTCCGGGACTAGTTTTTAACGAGCAGTACTTC
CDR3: CASSPGLVFNEQYF

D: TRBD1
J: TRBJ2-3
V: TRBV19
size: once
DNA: TGTGCCAGTAGTATCCGGACAGGGACGGCAGATACGCAGTATTTT
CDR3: CASSIRTGTADTQYF

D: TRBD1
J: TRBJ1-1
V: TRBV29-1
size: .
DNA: TGCAGCGGGGGTGACAGGGGGCTCACTGAAGCTTTCTTT
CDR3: CSGGDRGLTEAFF

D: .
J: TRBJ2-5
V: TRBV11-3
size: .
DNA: TGTGCCAGCAGCTTCGACAGCCAAGAGACCCAGTACTTC
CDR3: CASSFDSQETQYF

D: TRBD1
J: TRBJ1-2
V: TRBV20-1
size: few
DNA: TGCAGTGCGCTGACAGGGCCGGGCTACACCTTC
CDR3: CSALTGPGYTF

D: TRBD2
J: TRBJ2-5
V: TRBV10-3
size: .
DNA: TGTGCCATCAGTGATTCTCGGGAGGGCCTGGAGACCCAGTACTTC
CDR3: CAISDSREGLETQYF

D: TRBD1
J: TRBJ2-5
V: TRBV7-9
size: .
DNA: TGTGCCAGCAGCCGACGGACAGGGCGAGAAGAGACCCAGTACTTC
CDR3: CASSRRTGREETQYF

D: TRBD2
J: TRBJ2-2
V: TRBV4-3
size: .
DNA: TGCGCCAGCAGCCAAGATAGGGGCAGCGGGAAGCTAACCGGGGAGCTGTTTTTT
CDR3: CASSQDRGSGKLTGELFF

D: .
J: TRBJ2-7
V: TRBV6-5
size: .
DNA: TGTGCCAGCAGACGGGGACTGACCTACGAGCAGTACTTC
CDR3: CASRRGLTYEQYF

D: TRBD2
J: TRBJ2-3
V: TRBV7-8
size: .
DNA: TGTGCCAGCAGCCTGGGGGGAGGGTTCACAGATACGCAGTATTTT
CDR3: CASSLGGGFTDTQYF

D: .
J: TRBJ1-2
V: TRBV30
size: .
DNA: TGTGCCTGGAGCGCCGAGGAGAGGTTTAGCTATGGCTACACCTTC
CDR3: CAWSAEERFSYGYTF